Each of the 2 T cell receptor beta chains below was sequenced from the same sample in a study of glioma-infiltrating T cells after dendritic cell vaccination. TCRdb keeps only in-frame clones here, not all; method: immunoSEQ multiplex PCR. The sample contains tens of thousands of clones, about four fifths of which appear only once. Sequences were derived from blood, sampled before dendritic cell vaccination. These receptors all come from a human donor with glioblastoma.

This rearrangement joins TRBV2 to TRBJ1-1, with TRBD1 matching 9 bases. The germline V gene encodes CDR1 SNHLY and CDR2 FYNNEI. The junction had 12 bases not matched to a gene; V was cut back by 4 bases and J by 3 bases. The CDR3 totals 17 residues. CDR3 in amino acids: CASSGRITGGSDTEAFF. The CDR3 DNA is TGTGCCAGCAGTGGCCGCATAACAGGGGGCTCTGACACTGAAGCTTTCTTT.

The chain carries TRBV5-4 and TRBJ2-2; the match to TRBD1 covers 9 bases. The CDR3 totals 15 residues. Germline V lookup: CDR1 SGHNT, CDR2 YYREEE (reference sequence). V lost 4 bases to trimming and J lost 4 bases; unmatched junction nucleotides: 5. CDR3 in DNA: TGTGCCAGCAGCCTGGACAGGGGTGGCACCGGGGAGCTGTTTTTT. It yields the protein CASSLDRGGTGELFF.